These T cell receptor beta chains were read from a single sample in a study of blood T cells in healthy people across ages. TCRdb reprocessed the 5' RACE reads with MiXCR, giving one entry per CDR3 protein. The profile shows 700,000 to 950,000 distinct CDR3 sequences, roughly 60% of them singletons. The source material was blood. The source of these receptors is a man aged 25 to 40 in good health. The CDR3 runs from the conserved cysteine through the conserved F or W. The D gene is left open where the match is weak. Size values are once, few and many counts, or a class for expanded clones, and some rows have none.

D,V,J,size,DNA,CDR3
.,TRBV20-1,TRBJ2-7,few,TGCAGTGCTAGAGCTACCAGGGATTCCTACGAGCAGTACTTC,CSARATRDSYEQYF
.,TRBV28,TRBJ2-5,.,TGTGCCAGCAGGTCCGGGACACTCCTACAAGAGACCCAGTACTTC,CASRSGTLLQETQYF
TRBD2,TRBV5-1,TRBJ2-1,.,TGCGCCAGCAGGAGTGGGACTAGCTCCTACAATGAGCAGTTCTTC,CASRSGTSSYNEQFF
.,TRBV18,TRBJ2-5,.,TGTGCCAGCTCACCACAGGGGAAAAAAGAGACCCAGTACTTC,CASSPQGKKETQYF
.,TRBV7-8,TRBJ1-2,.,TGTGCCAGCAGCGTATCCGGAGACCCCGATGGCTACACCTTC,CASSVSGDPDGYTF
TRBD1,TRBV7-3,TRBJ2-4,once,TGTGCCAGCAGCCTAGGACAGGGGATTGACAACATTCAGTACTTC,CASSLGQGIDNIQYF
.,TRBV5-5,TRBJ2-1,.,TGTGCCAGCAGCTCTCGTGACCGTCAATACAATGAGCAGTTCTTC,CASSSRDRQYNEQFF
TRBD2,TRBV13,TRBJ2-7,.,TGTGCCAGCAGCTTACAGCGGGAACCCTACGAGCAGTACTTC,CASSLQREPYEQYF
.,TRBV6-6,TRBJ1-1,.,TGTGCCAGCAGTCAGCGCGCCAGGGCCACTCAAGAAGCTTTCTTT,CASSQRARATQEAFF
.,TRBV7-2,TRBJ2-6,few,TGTGCCAGCAGACCCAGTCCTGGGGCCAACGTCCTGACTTTC,CASRPSPGANVLTF
.,TRBV20-1,TRBJ2-5,.,TGCAGTGCTATTAAACTCCCCGGGACTGGCGTGGAGACCCAGTACTTC,CSAIKLPGTGVETQYF
TRBD2,TRBV7-9,TRBJ2-5,.,TGTGCCAGCAGACGGTCTAGCGGGGGAGAGACCCAGTACTTC,CASRRSSGGETQYF
.,TRBV6-6,TRBJ1-2,once,TGTGCCAGCTTTAACAGCCACCAACTCTATGGCTACACCTTC,CASFNSHQLYGYTF
.,TRBV20-1,TRBJ2-1,few,TGCAGTGCTCATCCTGGGGGCAAGGCCTACAATGAGCAGTTCTTC,CSAHPGGKAYNEQFF
TRBD1,TRBV5-4,TRBJ2-3,.,TGTGCCAGCAGCCTTGACAGGGGGAGCTTGGATACGCAGTATTTT,CASSLDRGSLDTQYF
.,TRBV5-1,TRBJ1-5,.,TGCGCCAGCAGCTTGTTTACCAATCAGCCCCAGCATTTT,CASSLFTNQPQHF
TRBD2,TRBV29-1,TRBJ2-2,.,TGCAGCGTCAAACCTAGCGGGAGTCAGTGGACCGGGGAGCTGTTTTTT,CSVKPSGSQWTGELFF
.,TRBV15,TRBJ2-3,.,TGTGCCACCAGCAGAGTATTAATGGGTCAGATGGGGGATACGCAGTATTTT,CATSRVLMGQMGDTQYF
.,TRBV12-3/TRBV12-4,TRBJ1-1,.,TGTGCCAGCAGCAGTGGACCCGACGAAGCTTTCTTT,CASSSGPDEAFF
.,TRBV29-1,TRBJ2-6,.,TGCAGCGTTGCATCTGGAGCTGGGGCCAACGTCCTGACTTTC,CSVASGAGANVLTF
TRBD1,TRBV20-1,TRBJ1-4,.,TGCAGTGCTAGACCCCGGGACAGGGGAAGGGAAAAACTGTTTTTT,CSARPRDRGREKLFF
.,TRBV25-1,TRBJ2-1,.,TGTGCCAGCAGTTCCTGGCCTGCGGGGTTTAATGAGCAGTTCTTC,CASSSWPAGFNEQFF
.,TRBV7-2,TRBJ1-5,few,TGTGCCAGCAGCCTTGTCAGGGTGAGCAATCAGCCCCAGCATTTT,CASSLVRVSNQPQHF
.,TRBV21-1,TRBJ1-2,.,TGTGCCAGCAGCAAAGTAGCTGGGCTCCTTTATGGCTACACCTTC,CASSKVAGLLYGYTF
TRBD1,TRBV6-5,TRBJ1-2,.,TGTGCCAGCGGAAGCGAGGGACAGCTTTATGGCTACACCTTC,CASGSEGQLYGYTF
.,TRBV5-1,TRBJ1-2,.,TGCGCCAGCAGCTTGGATGGTACCTTTAACTATGGCTACACCTTC,CASSLDGTFNYGYTF
TRBD2,TRBV7-2,TRBJ2-7,.,TGTGCCAGCAGCTTGGCAGGGCCGGGGGGATACGAGCAGTACTTC,CASSLAGPGGYEQYF
.,TRBV5-1,TRBJ1-1,.,TGCGCCAGCAGCTTGGATCCCCAGGTTGACGCTTTCTTT,CASSLDPQVDAFF
.,TRBV7-2,TRBJ2-5,few,TGTGCCAGCAGCTTGGAGGGGTGGCAAGAGACCCAGTACTTC,CASSLEGWQETQYF
.,TRBV6-6,TRBJ1-2,many,TGTGCCAGCAGTTTAGCAGGGGATAGCTATGGCTACACCTTC,CASSLAGDSYGYTF
.,TRBV20-1,TRBJ2-7,once,TGCAGTGCTAGGGTTGGGGGCCTTGGCTACGAGCAGTACTTC,CSARVGGLGYEQYF
.,TRBV11-2,TRBJ1-1,.,TGTGCCAGCAGCTTAAAAAGTAACACTGAAGCTTTCTTT,CASSLKSNTEAFF
TRBD1,TRBV7-9,TRBJ1-2,.,TGTGCCAGCAGTTTCTGGGACAGGGTTCATGGCTACACCTTC,CASSFWDRVHGYTF
TRBD1,TRBV14,TRBJ2-7,.,TGTGCCAGCAGCCAAGATGGACAGGGGGCCTATTACGAGCAGTACTTC,CASSQDGQGAYYEQYF
.,TRBV28,TRBJ1-6,.,TGTGCCAGCACAGGGACCCCCCAAGAGGCCCTCCACTTT,CASTGTPQEALHF
.,TRBV6-5,TRBJ2-7,.,TGTGCCAGCAGTTCAGGAGCTAACTACGAGCAGTACTTC,CASSSGANYEQYF
TRBD1,TRBV30,TRBJ1-1,.,TGTGCCTGGAGTGTTTTCGGACAGGAGAACACTGAAGCTTTCTTT,CAWSVFGQENTEAFF
.,TRBV20-1,TRBJ2-1,.,TGCAGTGTCAGAAGGGGCGACGCCTACAATGAGCAGTTCTTC,CSVRRGDAYNEQFF
.,TRBV29-1,TRBJ2-5,once,TGCAGCGTTGAACTTGTCTTGAAGGGGCTCCACCAAGAGATCCAGTACTTC,CSVELVLKGLHQEIQYF
.,TRBV5-1,TRBJ2-5,.,TGCGCCAGCAGCTTCTCCGGGGGGCCTATCCAAGAGACCCAGTACTTC,CASSFSGGPIQETQYF